Listed here is a single T cell receptor (beta chain). Its antigen is not known. The sample originates from a study of molecular identifiers for immune sequencing clone quantification. Study findings and constraints: Among about a million naive cells, spiked Jurkat TCR RNA from a single cell was reportedly detectable. Among effectors, clones above 20 RNA copies held over 97% of molecules; among naive cells, under 1%. Identical TCR molecules that share a barcode could lead to an underestimation of highly expanded clone sizes.

The CDR3 is 15 amino acids. V was cut by 7 bases and J by 5 bases, with 18 bases left in between. Germline CDR1 is MNHNS and CDR2 is SASEGT. TCRdb itself ran the PCR reads through MiXCR, one entry per CDR3 protein. Here the sample spans 490,000 or so distinct CDR3 sequences, about 25% being singletons. Sorting selected naive CD8 T cells with a CD8+CD4-CCR7+CD45RA+ phenotype. Sequences were obtained from naive CD8+ T cells from blood, with Jurkat cell RNA spiked in. The subset denotes: FACS-sorted CD8+CD4-CCR7+CD45RA+ naive T cells. This TCR was recovered from a human donor in good health. Some libraries in this study had Jurkat cell RNA spiked in. The V and J genes are TRBV6-1 and TRBJ1-5; D perhaps matches TRBD1 (6 bases). The CDR3 loop is CASIEGGRVHQPQHF. The DNA for the CDR3 is TGTGCCAGCATTGAGGGGGGGAGGGTGCATCAGCCCCAGCATTTT.